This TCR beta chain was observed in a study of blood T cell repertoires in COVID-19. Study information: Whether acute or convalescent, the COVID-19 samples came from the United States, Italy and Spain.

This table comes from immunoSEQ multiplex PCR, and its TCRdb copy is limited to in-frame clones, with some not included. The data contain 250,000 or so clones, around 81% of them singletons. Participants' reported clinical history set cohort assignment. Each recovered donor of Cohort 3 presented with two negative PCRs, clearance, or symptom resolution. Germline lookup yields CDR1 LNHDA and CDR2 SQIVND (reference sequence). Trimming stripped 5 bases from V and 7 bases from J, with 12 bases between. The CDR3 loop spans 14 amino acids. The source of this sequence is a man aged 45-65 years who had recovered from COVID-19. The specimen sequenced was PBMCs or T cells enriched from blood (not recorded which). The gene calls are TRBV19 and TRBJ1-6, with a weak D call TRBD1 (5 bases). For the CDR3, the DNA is TGTGCCAGTAGTGGCAGGGAGGAGAATTCACCCCTCCACTTT. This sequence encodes CASSGREENSPLHF. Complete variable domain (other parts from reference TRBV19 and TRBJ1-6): DGGITQSPKYLFRKEGQNVTLSCEQNLNHDAMYWYRQDPGQGLRLIYYSQIVNDFQKGDIAEGYSVSREKKESFPLTVTSAQKNPTAFYLCASSGREENSPLHFGNGTRLTVT.